The rows below give T cell receptor beta chains drawn from one sample of a study of shared clonotypes between healthy human individuals. Assay used: immunoSEQ multiplex PCR; TCRdb lists only in-frame clones, some missing. Counted here are about 680,000 clones, 92% occurring once; the ten biggest clones make up more than 20%. Sample: naive CD8+ T cells sorted from blood. These receptors were collected from a man aged 25 to 45 in good health. Both conserved end residues are part of each CDR3. A D gene is named only where the DNA matches it firmly. Only some rows state a clone size, as once, few, many or a class for expanded clones.

V gene	J gene	D gene	clone size	CDR3 DNA	CDR3 protein
TRBV11-2	TRBJ1-2	-	once	TGTGCCAGCAGCTCCCTCGGGCAGGAGGGGCCTTATGGCTACACCTTC	CASSSLGQEGPYGYTF
TRBV7-6	TRBJ2-2	-	-	TGTGCCAGCAGCTTGGATCCACAGGGTCCCACCGGGGAGCTGTTTTTT	CASSLDPQGPTGELFF
TRBV29-1	TRBJ2-3	-	-	TGCAGCGTTGATGGGACCCCGTTAATTACCACAGATACGCAGTATTTT	CSVDGTPLITTDTQYF
TRBV5-4	TRBJ2-7	-	few	TGTGCCAGCAGCTTGGGCCACGAGCAGTACTTC	CASSLGHEQYF
TRBV21-1	TRBJ1-5	-	few	TGTGCCAGCAGCAAAGCGGGTCAGGACAGGGACCATTTT	CASSKAGQDRDHF
TRBV6-6	TRBJ1-1	-	-	TGTGCCAGCAGTTACGGGGGGACCCCTGAAGCTTTCTTT	CASSYGGTPEAFF
TRBV7-8	TRBJ2-7	TRBD2	-	TGTGCCAGCAGCTCTCGTAATTTAGCGGGTACCTCCTACGAGCAGTACTTC	CASSSRNLAGTSYEQYF
TRBV9	TRBJ1-2	-	-	TGTGCCAGCAGGGGAACCCCTGGTCGGGGCTACACCTTC	CASRGTPGRGYTF
TRBV15	TRBJ2-1	-	-	TGTGCCACCAGCAGAGATTTCGGGGGACTCGGGTACAATGAGCAGTTCTTC	CATSRDFGGLGYNEQFF
TRBV5-1	TRBJ2-2	TRBD2	-	TGCGCCAGCAGCCCCTTAGCGGGAGAGAGCACCGGGGAGCTGTTTTTT	CASSPLAGESTGELFF
TRBV13	TRBJ1-2	-	-	TGTGCCAGCAGCTTAGGGGTGGGGCCATATGGCTACACCTTC	CASSLGVGPYGYTF
TRBV28	TRBJ2-1	-	-	TGTGCCAGCAGAACAGACTACAATGAGCAGTTCTTC	CASRTDYNEQFF
TRBV27	TRBJ1-1	-	once	TGTGCCAGCAACACATTGGGACGGAAAAACACTGAAGCTTTCTTT	CASNTLGRKNTEAFF
TRBV11-2	TRBJ2-1	-	-	TGTGCCAGCAGCTTAGTAGGTGGGGTTGAGCAGTTCTTC	CASSLVGGVEQFF
TRBV28	TRBJ2-7	TRBD1	-	TGTGCCAGCAGTTACGGACAGGGTCCTTTCTTCGAGCAGTACTTC	CASSYGQGPFFEQYF
TRBV7-9	TRBJ1-1	-	-	TGTGCCAGCAGCTTAGGGGGAGGGGCGCTGAGAACTGAAGCTTTCTTT	CASSLGGGALRTEAFF
TRBV7-6	TRBJ2-7	-	-	TGTGCCAGCAGCTTAGTAGCGGCAGGGGACGAGCAGTACTTC	CASSLVAAGDEQYF
TRBV9	TRBJ2-7	-	-	TGTGCCAGCAGCCCCACCGGATGGGCCCCCTACGAGCAGTACTTC	CASSPTGWAPYEQYF
TRBV9	TRBJ2-2	-	-	TGTGCCAGCAGCGTAGGTGGGGCGGGGGAGCTGTTTTTT	CASSVGGAGELFF
TRBV29-1	TRBJ2-7	-	-	TGCAGCGTTGAAGTGGGCTCTTCCTCCTACGAGCAGTACTTC	CSVEVGSSSYEQYF
TRBV9	TRBJ2-1	TRBD2	-	TGTGCCAGCAGCGTAGTGGCGGGAGGGCCGGACTTGGTCTACAATGAGCAGTTCTTC	CASSVVAGGPDLVYNEQFF
TRBV5-4	TRBJ2-6	TRBD1	-	TGTGCCAGCAGCTTCACAGGGGGGAGCCTCTCTGGGGCCAACGTCCTGACTTTC	CASSFTGGSLSGANVLTF
TRBV27	TRBJ2-1	TRBD2	few	TGTGCCAGCAGTGAGAGAATACCGGGACTAGCGGGAGGTTACAATGAGCAGTTCTTC	CASSERIPGLAGGYNEQFF
TRBV6-9	TRBJ1-5	TRBD1	-	TGTGCCAGAGAGCGACCGGGACAGGGTGGTCAGCCCCAGCATTTT	CARERPGQGGQPQHF
TRBV27	TRBJ2-7	TRBD1	-	TGTGCCAGCAGTTTGCTCGGGACAGGGGGATACGAGCAGTACTTC	CASSLLGTGGYEQYF
TRBV5-1	TRBJ2-1	-	-	TGCGCCAGCAGCAAGCCGACCATTCGGCAGTTCTTC	CASSKPTIRQFF
TRBV4-1	TRBJ2-7	TRBD1	-	TGCGCCAGCAGCGAAGACCAGGGGGCCCATTTTGACGAGCAGTACTTC	CASSEDQGAHFDEQYF
TRBV29-1	TRBJ2-1	-	-	TGCAGCGTTGGAGGGAGGAATGAGCAGTTCTTC	CSVGGRNEQFF
TRBV6-5	TRBJ2-1	-	-	TGTGCCAGTGTGACCGGGAACAATGAGCAGTTCTTC	CASVTGNNEQFF
TRBV30	TRBJ2-7	TRBD2	-	TGTGCCTACAGACTAGCGGGGGGGTACGAGCAGTACTTC	CAYRLAGGYEQYF
TRBV7-9	TRBJ2-5	-	-	TGTGCCAGCAGCATAGGGGGGGTTACCGAACAAGAGACCCAGTACTTC	CASSIGGVTEQETQYF
TRBV5-6	TRBJ2-5	TRBD1	-	TGTGCCAGCAGCTTCCAGGGGGCGAACCAAGAGACCCAGTACTTC	CASSFQGANQETQYF
TRBV19	TRBJ2-1	-	-	TGTGCCAGTAGTATAGATCTTAGTGGGACTTACTACAATGAGCAGTTCTTC	CASSIDLSGTYYNEQFF
TRBV9	TRBJ1-1	-	once	TGTGCCAGCGGGGCGCCTGAAGCTTTCTTT	CASGAPEAFF
TRBV7-9	TRBJ2-1	-	-	TGTGCCAGCAGCTTTGCTGTCAATGAGCAGTTCTTC	CASSFAVNEQFF
TRBV7-2	TRBJ2-1	TRBD2	-	TGTGCCAGCAGCTTACCCGACGGGGGGGCCTTCTCCTACAATGAGCAGTTCTTC	CASSLPDGGAFSYNEQFF
TRBV19	TRBJ2-4	TRBD1	-	TGTGCCAGTAGTATAATTTCAGGGGGCAGCGACATTCAGTACTTC	CASSIISGGSDIQYF
TRBV5-1	TRBJ2-7	-	-	TGCGCCAGCAGCTTTAACAGGCCACTTCCGCCGAACTACGAGCAGTACTTC	CASSFNRPLPPNYEQYF
TRBV5-1	TRBJ2-7	-	-	TGCGCCAGCAGCTTGAATGGCGGTTCCTACGAGCAGTACTTC	CASSLNGGSYEQYF
TRBV6-5	TRBJ1-2	-	-	TGTGCCAGCAGTTATGGCGGGGGCGACGGCTACACCTTC	CASSYGGGDGYTF
TRBV2	TRBJ1-1	TRBD1	-	TGTGCCAGCAGCGGTGAGGGACAGGGTACTGAAGCTTTCTTT	CASSGEGQGTEAFF
TRBV7-9	TRBJ2-3	TRBD2	-	TGTGCCAGCAGAACCACACTAGCGGGAGAAACAGATACGCAGTATTTT	CASRTTLAGETDTQYF
TRBV2	TRBJ2-3	TRBD2	-	TGTGCCAGCAAGAAGCGGGAGGTTTTAACAGATACGCAGTATTTT	CASKKREVLTDTQYF
TRBV30	TRBJ2-2	TRBD2	-	TGTGCCGTGGAGGGACTAGCGGGCCAGAACACCGGGGAGCTGTTTTTT	CAVEGLAGQNTGELFF
TRBV5-8	TRBJ2-2	-	-	TGTGCCAGCAGCTATAGTCGGACCGGGGAGCTGTTTTTT	CASSYSRTGELFF